Following are 4 T cell receptor beta chains from one sample sequenced in a study of graft-versus-host responses after intestinal transplantation. The table came from immunoSEQ multiplex PCR; TCRdb's copy has only in-frame clones and leaves some out. This table has about 63,000 clones, around 90% appearing once. Graft material was processed, releasing intraepithelial and lamina propria lymphocytes. This sample comprised ileum tissue, obtained roughly 390 days after transplant. All receptors derive from a human patient who received an intestinal transplant, so some T cells may come from the graft donor.

J is TRBJ2-5 and V is TRBV6-1; TRBD2 is a possible D gene (6 bases). The J call may be incorrect, as the DNA end agrees better with TRBJ2-7. The V gene's germline CDR1 is MNHNS and CDR2 SASEGT. The CDR3 extends over 17 amino acids. This CDR3 is CASSELGSGPFSYEQYF. DNA for the CDR3: TGTGCCAGCAGTGAACTGGGTAGCGGCCCTTTCTCCTACGAGCAGTACTTC.

The chain has TRBV18 and TRBJ2-3; 11 nucleotides match TRBD1. This CDR3 comprises 15 residues. Germline-derived CDR1 and CDR2 are KGHSH and LQKENI. The V gene end was trimmed by 2 bases and the J gene end by 3 bases; junction bases not matched to a gene: 1. As DNA, the CDR3 is TGTGCCAGCTCACCAGGGACAGGGGGTACAGATACGCAGTATTTT. Amino acids: CASSPGTGGTDTQYF.

This chain joins TRBV19 and TRBJ2-1; D call uncertain. The CDR3 extends over 15 amino acids. Germline lookup yields CDR1 LNHDA and CDR2 SQIVND (reference sequence). Trimming stripped 10 bases from V and 5 bases from J, with 21 bases between. CDR3 DNA: TGTGCCACTGCCCGGTCAGGTGGATCCCACAATGAGCAGTTCTTC. Protein product: CATARSGGSHNEQFF.

This chain joins TRBV5-1 and TRBJ2-3; 10 nucleotides line up with TRBD2. Germline lookup yields CDR1 SGHRS and CDR2 YFSETQ. CDR3 size: 17 residues. Trimming took 0 bases from V and 3 from J; bases not matched to a gene: 7. The CDR3 loop reads CASSLASSGGWTDTQYF. The CDR3 DNA sequence: TGCGCCAGCAGCTTGGCGTCTAGCGGGGGTTGGACAGATACGCAGTATTTT.